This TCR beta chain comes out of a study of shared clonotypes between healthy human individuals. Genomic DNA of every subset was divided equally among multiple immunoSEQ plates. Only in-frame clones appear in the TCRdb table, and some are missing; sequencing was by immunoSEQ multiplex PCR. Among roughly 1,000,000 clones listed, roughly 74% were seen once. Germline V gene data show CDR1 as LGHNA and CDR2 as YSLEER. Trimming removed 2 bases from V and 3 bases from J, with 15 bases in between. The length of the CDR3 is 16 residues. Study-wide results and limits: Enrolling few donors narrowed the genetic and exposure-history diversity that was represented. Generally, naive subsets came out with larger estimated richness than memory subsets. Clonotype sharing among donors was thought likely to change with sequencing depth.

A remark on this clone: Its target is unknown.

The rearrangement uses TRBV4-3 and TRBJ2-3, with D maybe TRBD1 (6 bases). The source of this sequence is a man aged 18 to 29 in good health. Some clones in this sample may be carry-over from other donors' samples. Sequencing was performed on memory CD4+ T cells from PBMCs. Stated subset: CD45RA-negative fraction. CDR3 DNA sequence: TGCGCCAGCAGCCAACTAGCAGGGGATGGAACAGATACGCAGTATTTT. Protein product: CASSQLAGDGTDTQYF.